The 17 T cell receptor beta chains below come from one sample, sequenced in a study of T cell responses to AZD1222 COVID-19 vaccine (dated by TCRdb to the early 2020s). The time point label on this specimen signifies: baseline before first vaccination. Libraries were constructed by the immunoSEQ multiplex PCR assay. The table was pulled from immuneACCESS by TCRdb, which kept in-frame rearrangements only. Such tables lose some clones; where checked, under half of the loss comes from unresolved V genes, and the rest has no known cause. For this sample the table gives 90,000 to 120,000 clones, of which approximately 86% were detected only once. 4% to 5.5% of the sample is taken by the ten largest. This specimen was peripheral blood, taken on day 0 of AZD1222 vaccination. Receptors were obtained from an adult in good health.

The V gene is TRBV13, the J gene TRBJ1-2; TRBD1 agrees at 10 bases. Trimming at V came to 4 bases and at J to 0 bases, leaving 14 bases not matched to a gene. CDR3 length: 19 amino acids. CDR1 and CDR2 (germline): PRHDT, FYEKMQ (reference sequence). In nucleotides, the CDR3 is TGTGCCAGCAGCTGGGGTTACGGGACAGGGGACCAGGCTAACTATGGCTACACCTTC. Its translation is CASSWGYGTGDQANYGYTF.

A few counts support this clone. The chain links TRBV2 to TRBJ2-3, with 11 bases matching TRBD2. The length of the CDR3 is 14 residues. Per germline, CDR1 SNHLY and CDR2 FYNNEI. The trim removed 7 bases at V and 2 bases at J, leaving 2 bases unmatched. CDR3 region: CASKGLAVTDTQYF. The CDR3 region has the DNA TGTGCCAGCAAGGGACTAGCGGTCACAGATACGCAGTATTTT.

The V gene is TRBV5-1, the J gene TRBJ1-1; possibly TRBD1 for D (6 bases). The CDR3 spans 14 residues. V was shortened by 0 bases and J by 4 bases, with 10 bases between the two germline ends. Looked up from germline, CDR1 is SGHRS and CDR2 is YFSETQ. Here the CDR3 reads CASSLEPGVTEAFF. In DNA, the CDR3 is TGCGCCAGCAGCTTGGAACCAGGGGTCACTGAAGCTTTCTTT.

Comments on this clone: Other nucleotide sequences in the sample specify the same CDR3. This sequence joins TRBV19 and TRBJ1-2; no reliable D call. CDR3 length equals 13 residues. Trimming shortened V by 1 base and J by 4 bases, and 7 bases separated the two germline ends. The V gene's germline CDR1 is LNHDA and CDR2 SQIVND (reference sequence). Written as DNA, the CDR3 is TGTGCCAGTAGTATAGGAGCTATCTATGGCTACACCTTC. This encodes CASSIGAIYGYTF.

This chain connects TRBV5-1 to TRBJ2-5, with D tentatively TRBD1 (5 bases). V shed 0 bases and J shed 4 bases, with 16 bases lying between them. CDR3 size: 16 residues. Germline assignment: CDR1 SGHRS and CDR2 YFSETQ. CDR3 protein: CASSLGNQGWGETQYF. CDR3 DNA: TGCGCCAGCAGCTTGGGTAATCAGGGTTGGGGAGAGACCCAGTACTTC.

J is TRBJ1-4 and V is TRBV7-9, with TRBD1 as a possible D gene (6 bases). V was trimmed by 1 base and J by 5 bases, leaving 11 bases between them. The CDR3 covers 15 residues. Per the germline V gene, CDR1 is SEHNR and CDR2 is FQNEAQ (reference sequence). CDR3 loop: CASSLGRGGNEKLFF. CDR3 coding DNA: TGTGCCAGCAGCTTAGGACGCGGGGGCAATGAAAAACTGTTTTTT.

The chain has TRBV13 and TRBJ2-5, with 8 bases matching TRBD2. The junction had 3 bases not matched to a gene; V was cut back by 1 base and J by 5 bases. This CDR3 has 14 residues. Germline lookup yields CDR1 PRHDT and CDR2 FYEKMQ (reference sequence). This CDR3 is CASSLETSEETQYF. The CDR3 nucleotides are TGTGCCAGCAGCTTAGAGACTAGCGAGGAGACCCAGTACTTC.

This rearrangement joins TRBV7-8 to TRBJ1-4; D call uncertain. V lost 5 bases and J lost 3, with 10 bases in between. CDR1 and CDR2 from the germline V gene are SGHVS and FQNEAQ. This CDR3 has 14 amino acids. For the CDR3, the DNA is TGTGCCAGCAGCGCAAGGCGTCCTAATGAAAAACTGTTTTTT. Translation gives CASSARRPNEKLFF.

This CDR3 reads CASSHQGYEQFF. In DNA form, the CDR3 reads TGTGCCAGCAGCCATCAGGGCTATGAGCAGTTCTTC. The chain combines TRBV3-1 (or the pseudogene TRBV3-2) with TRBJ2-1; maybe TRBD1 (5 bases). Trimming cost V 3 bases and J 8 bases, with 8 bases left between them. Germline values: CDR1 LGHDT, CDR2 YNNKEL (reference sequence). The CDR3 is 12 amino acids.

The chain uses TRBV11-2 and TRBJ1-1; a possible D gene is TRBD1 (5 bases). The V end was cut by 0 bases, the J end by 7 bases, with 9 bases between. The CDR3 spans 13 residues. Per germline, CDR1 SGHAT and CDR2 FQNNGV. CDR3 sequence reads: CASSLDQGFEAFF. CDR3 bases: TGTGCCAGCAGCTTAGATCAGGGCTTTGAAGCTTTCTTT.

This clone is a singleton in its sample. The J gene is TRBJ1-2, the V gene TRBV19; D possibly corresponds to TRBD1 (5 bases). The CDR3 has 15 amino acids. Germline V CDR1 and CDR2: LNHDA, SQIVND (reference sequence). The V end was cut by 0 bases, the J end by 4 bases, with 12 bases between. The CDR3 region has the DNA TGTGCCAGTAGTATAGATGCAGGGAACATCTATGGCTACACCTTC. Protein: CASSIDAGNIYGYTF.

This clone was counted once. V is TRBV28 and J is TRBJ2-5, with TRBD1 identical over 7 bases. The V and J ends lost 4 bases and 2 bases, in that order; junction bases with no gene match: 4. Looked up from germline, CDR1 is MDHEN and CDR2 is SYDVKM. This CDR3 is built from 14 residues. This CDR3 reads CASSSPDRQETQYF. The DNA for the CDR3 is TGTGCCAGCAGTTCCCCGGACAGGCAAGAGACCCAGTACTTC.

The rearrangement uses TRBV5-4 and TRBJ1-3; TRBD1 might be the D (6 bases). The CDR3 runs 13 residues. Germline V gene sequence: CDR1 SGHNT, CDR2 YYREEE (reference sequence). Trimming removed 6 bases from V and 3 bases from J, with 10 bases in between. The CDR3 region is CASTVQGGNTIYF. The CDR3 nucleotides are TGTGCCAGCACCGTACAGGGTGGAAACACCATATATTTT.

This clone has a single count. J is TRBJ2-7 and V is TRBV9, with 11 bases that match TRBD2. The CDR3 length is 14 residues. The V gene's germline CDR1 is SGDLS and CDR2 YYNGEE. J was trimmed by 2 bases and V by 3 bases; bases with no gene match: 1. The DNA of the CDR3 is TGTGCCAGCAGCGGACTAGCGGGAACCTACGAGCAGTACTTC. Its protein is CASSGLAGTYEQYF.

There are a few counts of this clone. The chain has TRBV27 and TRBJ2-7, with 11 nucleotides matching TRBD2. J lost 5 bases, V lost 8 bases, and 8 bases had no gene match. This CDR3 has 14 residues. The germline gives CDR1 MNHEY, CDR2 SMNVEV (reference sequence). As DNA, the CDR3 is TGTGCCAGCCCTAGACTAGCGGGGAAAAACGAGCAGTACTTC. It is translated as CASPRLAGKNEQYF.

The rearrangement uses TRBV7-3 and TRBJ2-7, with 7 positions matching TRBD2. Germline values: CDR1 SGHTA, CDR2 FQGTGA. The CDR3 sequence is 12 residues long. J was trimmed by 6 bases and V by 2 bases; bases with no gene match: 1. CDR3 sequence: CASSLSGGEQYF. The CDR3 DNA follows: TGTGCCAGCAGCTTATCGGGGGGCGAGCAGTACTTC.

This clone was picked up one time. J is TRBJ1-6 and V is TRBV27; unclear D gene. Germline V gene sequence: CDR1 MNHEY, CDR2 SMNVEV (reference sequence). The CDR3 spans 16 residues. Trimming took 5 bases from V and 4 from J, leaving 15 bases between them. CDR3 sequence reads: CASSPTSATYNSPLHF. CDR3 nucleotides: TGTGCCAGCAGTCCCACTTCGGCTACGTATAATTCACCCCTCCACTTT.